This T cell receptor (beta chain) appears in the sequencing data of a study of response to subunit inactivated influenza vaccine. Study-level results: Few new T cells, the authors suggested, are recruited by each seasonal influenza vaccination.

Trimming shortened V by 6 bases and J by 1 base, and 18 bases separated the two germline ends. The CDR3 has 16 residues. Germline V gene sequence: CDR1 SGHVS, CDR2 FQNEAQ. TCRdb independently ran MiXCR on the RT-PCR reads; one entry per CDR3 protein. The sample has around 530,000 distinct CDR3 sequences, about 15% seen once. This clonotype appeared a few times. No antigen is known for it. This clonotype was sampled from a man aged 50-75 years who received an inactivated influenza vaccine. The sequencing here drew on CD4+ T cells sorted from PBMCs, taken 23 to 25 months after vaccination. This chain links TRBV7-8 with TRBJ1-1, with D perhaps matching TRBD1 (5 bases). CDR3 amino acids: CASRYLPQGGNTEAFF. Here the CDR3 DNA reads TGTGCCAGCAGATATCTCCCCCAGGGAGGGAACACTGAAGCTTTCTTT. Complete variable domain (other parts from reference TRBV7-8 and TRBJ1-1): GAGVSQSPRYKVAKRGQDVALRCDPISGHVSLFWYQQALGQGPEFLTYFQNEAQLDKSGLPSDRFFAERPEGSVSTLKIQRTQQEDSAVYLCASRYLPQGGNTEAFFGQGTRLTVV.